These 11 T cell receptor beta chains came from one sample sequenced in a study of blood T cell repertoires in COVID-19. Assay: immunoSEQ multiplex PCR; the TCRdb copy retains only in-frame clones and omits some. The sample has some 67,000 clones, 87% seen once; the top ten hold 5.2%. Material for sequencing was peripheral blood. The receptors stem from a man aged 45-60 years with active COVID-19.

The chain recombines TRBV3-1 (or the pseudogene TRBV3-2) with TRBJ1-2, with 10 bases identical to TRBD1. Trimming took 3 bases from V and 7 from J; bases not matched to a gene: 23. The germline V gene has CDR1 LGHDT and CDR2 YNNKEL (reference sequence). This CDR3 contains 20 residues. The CDR3 spells CASSQVLTGTGALNARGYTF. CDR3 bases: TGTGCCAGCAGCCAGGTACTCACGGGGACAGGGGCGTTGAATGCCCGTGGCTACACCTTC.

This clone appeared a single time. Germline is not matched at one junction end, which may reflect a read error. V is TRBV18 and J is TRBJ2-5; the D gene is possibly TRBD1 (5 bases). The CDR3 is 15 residues long. CDR1 and CDR2 (germline): KGHSH, LQKENI. This chain's CDR3 is CASSPQEGAQGTQYF. In DNA, the CDR3 is TGTGCCAGCTCACCACAGGAAGGGGCCCAAGGGACCCAGTACTTC.

This clone was seen just once. This chain connects TRBV7-8 to TRBJ2-7, with D tentatively TRBD1 (7 bases). Germline lookup yields CDR1 SGHVS and CDR2 FQNEAQ. The CDR3 is made up of 14 amino acids. V lost 5 bases and J lost 3, with 14 bases in between. The CDR3 here is CASSLQGGYYEQYF. The CDR3 DNA reads TGTGCCAGCAGCCTTCAGGGGGGATACTACGAGCAGTACTTC.

The chain is built from TRBV5-1 and TRBJ2-3, with 7 bases fitting TRBD1. V was clipped by 3 bases and J by 0 bases; unmatched bases: 7. CDR3 length: 16 residues. Looked up from germline, CDR1 is SGHRS and CDR2 is YFSETQ. The CDR3 sequence is CASSSGQTFSTDTQYF. CDR3 bases: TGCGCCAGCAGCTCGGGACAGACCTTTAGCACAGATACGCAGTATTTT.

CDR3 bases: TGCGCCAGCAGCCTTCGAACAGGGGACGAGCAGTACTTC. Its protein is CASSLRTGDEQYF. The chain couples TRBV5-1 to TRBJ2-7; the match to TRBD1 covers 7 bases. Germline loops: CDR1 SGHRS, CDR2 YFSETQ. The length of the CDR3 is 13 residues. With 4 bases clipped from V and 5 bases from J, the junction kept 6 bases outside the gene matches.

The chain links TRBV27 to TRBJ2-7; D is possibly TRBD2 (5 bases). The CDR3 spans 16 residues. The V gene lost 5 bases and the J gene lost 0 bases, with 17 bases spanning the gap. Germline V lookup: CDR1 MNHEY, CDR2 SMNVEV (reference sequence). The CDR3 sequence is CASSPSRGGLSYEQYF. CDR3 coding DNA: TGTGCCAGCAGTCCTTCTCGGGGTGGGCTCTCCTACGAGCAGTACTTC.

This CDR3 is CASSQAPAGVTYNEQFF. The CDR3 bases are TGCGCCAGCAGCCAAGCCCCGGCCGGAGTTACCTACAATGAGCAGTTCTTC. The chain uses TRBV4-3 and TRBJ2-1, with no clear D. This CDR3 comprises 17 residues. V lost 1 base and J 2 bases, leaving 15 bases between the germline ends. Germline V gene data show CDR1 as LGHNA and CDR2 as YSLEER.

The V and J genes are TRBV7-9 and TRBJ2-3; D gene uncertain. CDR1 and CDR2 from the germline V gene are SEHNR and FQNEAQ (reference sequence). V lost 5 bases and J lost 1, with 10 bases in between. The length of the CDR3 is 14 residues. The CDR3 region has the DNA TGTGCCAGCAGCGGTGAGAGGCGCACAGATACGCAGTATTTT. It specifies CASSGERRTDTQYF. The full variable domain, in which reference TRBV7-9 and TRBJ2-3 provide the parts outside the CDR3, is DTGVSQNPRHKITKRGQNVTFRCDPISEHNRLYWYRQTLGQGPEFLTYFQNEAQLEKSRLLSDRFSAERPKGSFSTLEIQRTEQGDSAMYLCASSGERRTDTQYFGPGTRLTVL.

This clone has a count of ten or more. This CDR3 reads CASSESTNEQFF. The CDR3 DNA is TGTGCCAGCAGCGAAAGCACCAATGAGCAGTTCTTC. The V gene is TRBV9, the J gene TRBJ2-1; D not certain. This CDR3 is 12 amino acids long. Germline V lookup: CDR1 SGDLS, CDR2 YYNGEE. V shed 3 bases and J shed 6 bases, with 7 bases lying between them.

This chain links TRBV3-1 (or the pseudogene TRBV3-2) with TRBJ2-5, with D perhaps TRBD1 (6 bases). The germline V and J ends were trimmed by 7 bases and 4 bases, with 19 bases remaining between them. This CDR3 is built from 15 residues. Germline CDR1 reads LGHDT; CDR2 reads YNNKEL (reference sequence). The CDR3 DNA reads TGTGCCAGCACTCAGGGGCCCAGGGGTCGAGAGACCCAGTACTTC. Translation gives CASTQGPRGRETQYF.

The rearrangement links TRBV21-1 to TRBJ2-1; TRBD2, the table's D call, was not compared with the DNA. TRBV21-1 is reported as a pseudogene. The CDR3 covers 15 residues. In DNA, the CDR3 is TGTGCCAGCAGCGAGCGTCTAAAGCGGTACAATGAGCAGTTCTTC. Translated, it gives CASSERLKRYNEQFF.